A selection of T cell receptor beta chains follows, all from one sample in a study of post-analysis software for immune sequencing data. MiXCR, run by TCRdb on the PCR reads, gives a single entry per CDR3 protein. The sample has 180,000 or so distinct CDR3 sequences, over 25% seen once; the top ten hold roughly 3.4%. Sequencing was done on a sample of blood. The source of these receptors is a girl aged 2-17 years with multiple sclerosis. Each CDR3 is given with its conserved first and last residue.

cdr3_length	v_call	cdr3_aa
13	TRBV20-1	CSAQRGWGDTQYF
17	TRBV7-2	CASSQEASGWLGNIQYF
13	TRBV29-1	CSVWLADNNEQFF
14	TRBV5-1	CASSWQGLDNEQFF
16	TRBV27	CASSPPGQGPNTEAFF
17	TRBV3-1	CASSHIERDYPWGGQFF
16	TRBV28	CASSRGVGGTQETQYF
14	TRBV7-9	CASSLAARDAEAFF
14	TRBV7-2	CASSRRGPGRTQYF
14	TRBV14	CASRPHSVAGEAFF
10	TRBV2	CASSDHEQFF
13	TRBV4-2	CASSQVGTDTQYF
16	TRBV12-3/TRBV12-4	CASSFGGNPRALEQYF
15	TRBV5-1	CVSSSTGTGGTEAFF
18	TRBV20-1	CSARRPRQDRRLTDTQYF
14	TRBV20-1	CSARDLSGNTEAFF
14	TRBV5-1	CASSLGTQLGEQYF
13	TRBV5-5	CASSTKGGSEAFF
17	TRBV10-1	CTSSTGTTNSGANVLTF
16	TRBV15	CATSREGTGRSTEAFF
14	TRBV5-1	CASRRSTPSGEQYF
14	TRBV6-2/TRBV6-3	CASSYGTGRNEQFF
13	TRBV5-1	CASSPTGTEEAFF
11	TRBV5-1	CASSLPDEQYF
15	TRBV3-1	CASSQAGTGSYEQYF
19	TRBV7-9	CASSLYARSDRTLRETQYF
15	TRBV11-3	CASSQRGTGGNEQFF
14	TRBV20-1	CSASGGSGANVLTF
16	TRBV29-1	CSVEDRLAGGPGSQYF
13	TRBV4-1	CASSPGQAQPQHF
16	TRBV6-1	CASTRWLGQARETQYF
15	TRBV27	CASGFGGGGYQPQHF
14	TRBV20-1	CSAKRDLNTGELFF
14	TRBV5-1	CASSEGQDLDTQYF
14	TRBV20-1	CSAAGTSPRNIQYF
16	TRBV7-2	CASSLARGGGGSGAFF
16	TRBV7-9	CASSLNGRAGPDTQYF
14	TRBV28	CASSLGPREETQYF
13	TRBV5-1	CASIGQSYNEQFF
13	TRBV6-1	CASKQTGPYGYTF
14	TRBV6-5	CASGREGSKQPQHF
15	TRBV12-3/TRBV12-4	CASSARQGMNTEAFF
16	TRBV5-1	CASSSGLAASSYEQYF
13	TRBV2	CASSGTVGSPLHF
17	TRBV28	CASSFTTAGVGTDTQYF
17	TRBV7-2	CASSLAGLAGAYNEQFF
13	TRBV20-1	CSARGQNNSPLHF
15	TRBV29-1	CSVVKLAGGPDEQFF
14	TRBV20-1	CSARDNTGRETQYF
14	TRBV5-1	CASASGGRTDTQYF
16	TRBV2	CASSGGVLWGNQPQHF
14	TRBV5-1	CASSLGQYKDEQFF
12	TRBV5-1	CASSWDSTEAFF
12	TRBV6-2/TRBV6-3	CASSEQGYGYTF
17	TRBV5-5	CASSLERGGNLKNIQYF
15	TRBV12-3/TRBV12-4	CASSRNRDRVHEQYF
14	TRBV5-5	CASSLRQGPYGYTF
15	TRBV5-1	CASSLDTGLSSPLHF
15	TRBV5-1	CASSLGTSGSDEQYF
13	TRBV29-1	CSVLAVGPDEQYF